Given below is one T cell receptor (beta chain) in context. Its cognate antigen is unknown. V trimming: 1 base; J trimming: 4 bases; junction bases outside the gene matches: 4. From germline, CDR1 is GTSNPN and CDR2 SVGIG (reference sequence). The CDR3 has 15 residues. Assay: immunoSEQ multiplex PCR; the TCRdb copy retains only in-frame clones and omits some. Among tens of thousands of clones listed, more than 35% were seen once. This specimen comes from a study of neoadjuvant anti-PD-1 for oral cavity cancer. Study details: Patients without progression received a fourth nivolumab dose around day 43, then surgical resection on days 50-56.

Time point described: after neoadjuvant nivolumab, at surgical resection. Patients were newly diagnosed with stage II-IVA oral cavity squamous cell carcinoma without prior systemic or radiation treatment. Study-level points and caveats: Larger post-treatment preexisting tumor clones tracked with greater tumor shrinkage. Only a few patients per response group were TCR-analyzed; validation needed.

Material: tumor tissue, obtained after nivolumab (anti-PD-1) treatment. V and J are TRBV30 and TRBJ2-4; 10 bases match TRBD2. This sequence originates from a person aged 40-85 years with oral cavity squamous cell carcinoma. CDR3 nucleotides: TGTGCCTGGAGTGGAGCTAGCGGGAGTAAAAACATTCAGTACTTC. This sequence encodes CAWSGASGSKNIQYF.